These 19 T cell receptor beta chains were sequenced from one sample in a study of blood T cell repertoires in COVID-19. Only in-frame clones appear in the TCRdb table, and some are missing; sequencing was by immunoSEQ multiplex PCR. The profile covers approximately 490,000 clones, with around 85% appearing a single time and 7% to 10% taken by the ten largest. Sequencing was performed on PBMCs or T cells enriched from blood (not recorded which). The receptors come from a woman aged 60 to 75 who had recovered from COVID-19.

CDR3 loop: CASSLARDTEAFF. In DNA form, the CDR3 reads TGCGCCAGCAGCTTGGCCAGGGACACTGAAGCTTTCTTT. V and J are TRBV5-1 and TRBJ1-1; weak D call: TRBD1 (5 bases). Per the germline V gene, CDR1 is SGHRS and CDR2 is YFSETQ. The CDR3 is 13 amino acids. The V end was cut by 0 bases, the J end by 3 bases, with 6 bases between. The variable domain in full, with the rest retrieved from reference TRBV5-1 and TRBJ1-1, is KAGVTQTPRYLIKTRGQQVTLSCSPISGHRSVSWYQQTPGQGLQFLFEYFSETQRNKGNFPGRFSGRQFSNSRSEMNVSTLELGDSALYLCASSLARDTEAFFGQGTRLTVV.

The CDR3 nucleotides are TGCGCCAGCAGCCCCGGACATCTATTTGAAGCTTTCTTT. As protein: CASSPGHLFEAFF. The rearrangement joins TRBV4-1 to TRBJ1-1, with a possible D match to TRBD1 (5 bases). This CDR3 has 13 residues. Germline V gives CDR1 MGHRA, CDR2 YSYEKL. Trimming took 4 bases from V and 7 from J, leaving 13 bases between them.

A word on this clone: Relative to the germline gene, one junction end is altered; a read error may explain this. V usage is TRBV2 and J usage is TRBJ1-5, with D unresolved. Germline V gene data show CDR1 as SNHLY and CDR2 as FYNNEI. The CDR3 is 12 residues long. CDR3 bases: TGTGCCAGCAGTTCCACTAATCGGCCCCAGCATTTT. As protein: CASSSTNRPQHF.

The chain joins TRBV9 to TRBJ1-3, with TRBD1 matching 8 bases. CDR1 and CDR2 (germline): SGDLS, YYNGEE. The CDR3 loop spans 15 amino acids. V was pared by 4 bases and J by 2 bases, with 5 bases of the junction left unmatched. CDR3 protein: CASSMGRGPGNTIYF. The CDR3 bases are TGTGCCAGCAGCATGGGCAGGGGGCCTGGAAACACCATATATTTT.

For the CDR3, the DNA is TGTGCCAGCAACGGACAGGGAACGAACACTGAAGCTTTCTTT. This gives the protein CASNGQGTNTEAFF. The chain employs TRBV2 and TRBJ1-1; 8 bases align to TRBD1. This CDR3 comprises 14 residues. CDR1 is SNHLY, CDR2 FYNNEI, per germline. With 7 bases clipped from V and 1 base from J, the junction kept 5 bases outside the gene matches. The full variable domain, with the rest looked up from reference TRBV2 and TRBJ1-1, is EPEVTQTPSHQVTQMGQEVILRCVPISNHLYFYWYRQILGQKVEFLVSFYNNEISEKSEIFDDQFSVERPDGSNFTLKIRSTKLEDSAMYFCASNGQGTNTEAFFGQGTRLTVV.

The J gene is TRBJ2-7, the V gene TRBV12-3 or TRBV12-4; 8 positions match TRBD1. CDR3 length: 12 amino acids. The trim removed 6 bases at V and 6 bases at J, leaving 4 bases unmatched. This CDR3 is CASSLDRAEQYV. The CDR3 region has the DNA TGTGCCAGCAGCCTGGACAGGGCCGAGCAGTACGTC.

On this clone: The identical CDR3 is also encoded by other nucleotide sequences in the sample. The chain is built from TRBV29-1 and TRBJ1-5; 9 bases align to TRBD1. Germline assignment: CDR1 SQVTM and CDR2 ANQGSEA. The ends lost 4 bases at V and 4 bases at J; junction bases unmatched: 2. The CDR3 extends over 13 amino acids. CDR3: CSVAGTGNQPQHF. The DNA of the CDR3 is TGCAGCGTTGCCGGGACAGGGAATCAGCCCCAGCATTTT. Drawing the rest from reference TRBV29-1 and TRBJ1-5, the complete variable domain is SAVISQKPSRDICQRGTSLTIQCQVDSQVTMMFWYRQQPGQSLTLIATANQGSEATYESGFVIDKFPISRPNLTFSTLTVSNMSPEDSSIYLCSVAGTGNQPQHFGDGTRLSIL.

This sequence joins TRBV5-1 and TRBJ2-5, with TRBD2 identical over 8 bases. CDR3 length: 16 amino acids. Germline CDR1 reads SGHRS; CDR2 reads YFSETQ. V shed 0 bases and J 5 bases; nucleotides not matched to a gene: 9. This chain's CDR3 is CASSLVAGPLSETQYF. The DNA for the CDR3 is TGCGCCAGCAGCTTGGTAGCGGGGCCGCTCAGTGAGACCCAGTACTTC. Full variable domain (rest looked up from reference TRBV5-1 and TRBJ2-5): KAGVTQTPRYLIKTRGQQVTLSCSPISGHRSVSWYQQTPGQGLQFLFEYFSETQRNKGNFPGRFSGRQFSNSRSEMNVSTLELGDSALYLCASSLVAGPLSETQYFGPGTRLLVL.

The J gene is TRBJ1-4, the V gene TRBV5-1, with D perhaps matching TRBD1 (6 bases). The CDR3 contains 19 residues. Trimming took off 3 bases at V and 5 bases at J, with 26 bases between the two ends. Per germline, CDR1 SGHRS and CDR2 YFSETQ. The CDR3 bases are TGCGCCAGCAGCTCTGGACAAAACAGGGTTTTACTGGGGAATGAAAAACTGTTTTTT. It translates to CASSSGQNRVLLGNEKLFF.

The V and J genes are TRBV5-6 and TRBJ2-7; 8 bases are a match to TRBD1. With 4 bases clipped from V and 8 bases from J, the junction kept 14 bases outside the gene matches. The CDR3 length is 15 residues. The germline CDR1 and CDR2 sequences are SGHDT and YYEEEE. CDR3 coding DNA: TGTGCCAGCAGCAGACGAAGGACAGGGCGTAACCAGCAGTACTTC. Its translation is CASSRRRTGRNQQYF.

This clone was observed a single time. The V and J genes are TRBV2 and TRBJ1-6; TRBD1 is a possible D gene (5 bases). The CDR3 is made up of 14 amino acids. The V and J ends lost 6 bases and 6 bases respectively, with 12 bases between them. Per the germline V gene, CDR1 is SNHLY and CDR2 is FYNNEI. The chain's CDR3 is CASSTGPINSPLHF. CDR3 in DNA: TGTGCCAGCAGCACAGGACCGATTAATTCACCCCTCCACTTT.

The rearrangement links TRBV10-3 to TRBJ2-4, with no clear D. V was shortened by 0 bases and J by 2 bases, with 17 bases between the two germline ends. CDR1 and CDR2 from the germline V gene are ENHRY and SYGVKD. This CDR3 contains 18 residues. The CDR3 nucleotides are TGTGCCATCAGTGAGTCAGCAAGTGCCGCACAGACCAAAAACATTCAGTACTTC. It yields the protein CAISESASAAQTKNIQYF.

The J gene is TRBJ1-1, the V gene TRBV18; a weak D match, TRBD1 (5 bases). The V gene lost 2 bases and the J gene lost 3 bases, with 10 bases spanning the gap. Germline lookup yields CDR1 KGHSH and CDR2 LQKENI. CDR3 length equals 14 residues. This chain's CDR3 is CASSPFARDTEAFF. CDR3 DNA: TGTGCCAGCTCACCATTCGCCAGGGACACTGAAGCTTTCTTT.

This clone was detected only once. The V gene is TRBV19, the J gene TRBJ2-3, with 11 nucleotides matching TRBD2. V was clipped by 4 bases and J by 4 bases; unmatched bases: 7. Germline CDR1 LNHDA, CDR2 SQIVND (reference sequence). The CDR3 is made up of 16 amino acids. This chain's CDR3 is CASSTSGTSGSDTQYF. CDR3 nucleotides: TGTGCCAGTAGTACATCCGGGACTAGCGGCTCAGATACGCAGTATTTT.

This clone was observed once. The chain joins TRBV24-1 to TRBJ1-5; maybe TRBD1 (5 bases). Germline CDR1 is KGHDR and CDR2 is SFDVKD. The CDR3 runs 15 residues. Trimming took 5 bases from V and 7 from J, leaving 17 bases between them. The CDR3 here is CATSGASGGSQPQHF. CDR3 DNA sequence: TGTGCCACCAGTGGTGCAAGCGGGGGGAGCCAGCCCCAGCATTTT.

The CDR3 region is CASSISGAFTDTQYF. For the CDR3, the DNA is TGTGCCAGTAGTATAAGCGGGGCATTCACAGATACGCAGTATTTT. The chain links TRBV19 to TRBJ2-3; TRBD2 agrees at 7 bases. This CDR3 contains 15 residues. J gave up 2 bases and V 2 bases, and 4 bases lay outside the gene matches. Germline CDR1 and CDR2: LNHDA and SQIVND (reference sequence).

The V call is TRBV10-3, the J call TRBJ2-3; 10 bases line up with TRBD1. The germline gives CDR1 ENHRY, CDR2 SYGVKD. The CDR3 sequence is 15 residues long. Germline trimming cut 6 bases from V and 2 bases from J; bases unmatched to any gene: 5. This CDR3 reads CAISPGTGDTDTQYF. The CDR3, as DNA: TGTGCCATCAGCCCCGGGACAGGGGACACAGATACGCAGTATTTT.

The chain carries TRBV29-1 and TRBJ2-2; D is undetermined. Trimming took off 5 bases at V and 6 bases at J, with 10 bases between the two ends. Germline loops: CDR1 SQVTM, CDR2 ANQGSEA. This CDR3 region has 12 residues. CDR3 nucleotides: TGCAGCGTTTATCGGTTCCCCGGGGAGCTGTTTTTT. This encodes CSVYRFPGELFF.

The chain recombines TRBV2 with TRBJ1-2; TRBD1 might be the D (6 bases). The CDR3 spans 15 residues. From germline, CDR1 is SNHLY and CDR2 FYNNEI. Trimming pared 0 bases from V and 2 bases from J, leaving 10 bases between. CDR3 sequence reads: CASSEAGHMNYGYTF. The CDR3 region has the DNA TGTGCCAGCAGTGAAGCGGGACACATGAACTATGGCTACACCTTC.